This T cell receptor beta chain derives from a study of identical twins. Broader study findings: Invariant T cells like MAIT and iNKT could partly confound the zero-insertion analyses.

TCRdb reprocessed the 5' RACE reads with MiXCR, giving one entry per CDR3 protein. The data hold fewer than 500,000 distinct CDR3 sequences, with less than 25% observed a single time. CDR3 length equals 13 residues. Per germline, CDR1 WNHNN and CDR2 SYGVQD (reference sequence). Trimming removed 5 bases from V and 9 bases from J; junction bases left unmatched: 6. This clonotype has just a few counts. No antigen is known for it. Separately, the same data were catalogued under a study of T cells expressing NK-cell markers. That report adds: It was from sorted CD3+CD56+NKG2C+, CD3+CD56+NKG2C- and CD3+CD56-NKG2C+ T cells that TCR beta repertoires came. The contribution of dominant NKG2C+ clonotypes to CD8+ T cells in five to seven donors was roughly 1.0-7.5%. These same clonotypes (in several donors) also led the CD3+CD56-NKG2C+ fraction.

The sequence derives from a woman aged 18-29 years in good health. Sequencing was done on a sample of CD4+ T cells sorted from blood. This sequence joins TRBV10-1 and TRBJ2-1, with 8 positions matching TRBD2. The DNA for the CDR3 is TGCGCCAGCAGTAAGCGGGAGAGTAGTGAGCAGTTCTTC. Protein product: CASSKRESSEQFF.